This TCR beta chain was retrieved from a study of blood T cell repertoires in COVID-19. As for the study in general: Sites across the United States, Italy and Spain contributed samples from acute and convalescent COVID-19.

In terms of age and location, participants ranged from roughly 18 to 100 years and lived in about two dozen US areas. Each participant's cohort was designated according to participant-reported clinical history. In the study's own analysis: Counts of nucleated cells, estimated from reference gene primer amplification, were obtained. TCRdb's copy holds only in-frame clones and misses some; the assay was immunoSEQ multiplex PCR. For V, J and clone size, that table is used; D and trimming come from the DNA. Here the sample spans roughly 200,000 clones, approximately 86% being singletons. V dropped 6 bases and J dropped 5 bases, with 11 bases sitting between them. The germline gives CDR1 SNHLY, CDR2 FYNNEI. The CDR3 runs to 12 residues. This clone was observed a few times. This CDR3 is also generated by other DNA sequences in the sample.

The sample taken for sequencing was PBMCs or T cells enriched from blood (not recorded which). The V call is TRBV2, the J call TRBJ2-7; D may be TRBD1 (6 bases). This receptor was identified in a woman aged 25-40 years who had been exposed to COVID-19. This chain's CDR3 is CASRAYRDEQYF. Here the CDR3 DNA reads TGTGCCAGCAGGGCTTACAGGGACGAGCAGTACTTC. Filled out from reference TRBV2 and TRBJ2-7, the complete variable domain reads EPEVTQTPSHQVTQMGQEVILRCVPISNHLYFYWYRQILGQKVEFLVSFYNNEISEKSEIFDDQFSVERPDGSNFTLKIRSTKLEDSAMYFCASRAYRDEQYFGPGTRLTVT.